These 17 T cell receptor beta chains were sequenced from one sample in a study of shared clonotypes between healthy human individuals (dated by TCRdb to the early 2020s). Library generation was performed with the immunoSEQ multiplex PCR assay. TCRdb retrieved this table from immuneACCESS and kept in-frame rearrangements only. Not all clones are present; in checked studies, unresolved V genes account for under half, and no reason is known for the remainder. The sample has 1,400,000 or so clones on record, 97% to 99% of them singletons. Together, the top ten hold roughly 0.36% of the sample. The sequenced sample was naive CD4+ T cells sorted from blood. In the paper's terms, the cell subset or site label means: CD45RA+ positively selected. The receptors derive from a man younger than 40 in good health.

J is TRBJ2-7 and V is TRBV10-3, with D tentatively TRBD2 (7 bases). CDR1 is ENHRY and CDR2 is SYGVKD in the germline V gene. V was shortened by 11 bases and J by 4 bases, with 18 bases between the two germline ends. The CDR3 loop spans 13 amino acids. CDR3 in DNA: TGTGCCGCCAGCGGGACAACCCTTTACGAGCAGTACTTC. It yields the protein CAASGTTLYEQYF.

The V and J genes are TRBV19 and TRBJ2-1; TRBD1 might be the D (5 bases). The CDR3 is made up of 15 amino acids. The V end was cut by 3 bases, the J end by 0 bases, with 9 bases between. Germline loops: CDR1 LNHDA, CDR2 SQIVND (reference sequence). The CDR3, as DNA: TGTGCCAGTAGTATCCACAGGTTCTCCTACAATGAGCAGTTCTTC. This sequence encodes CASSIHRFSYNEQFF. Combining the CDR3 with reference TRBV19 and TRBJ2-1 gives the whole variable domain DGGITQSPKYLFRKEGQNVTLSCEQNLNHDAMYWYRQDPGQGLRLIYYSQIVNDFQKGDIAEGYSVSREKKESFPLTVTSAQKNPTAFYLCASSIHRFSYNEQFFGPGTRLTVL.

The chain couples TRBV2 to TRBJ2-2; 14 bases match TRBD2. The CDR3 extends over 15 amino acids. In germline, CDR1 is SNHLY, CDR2 FYNNEI. After removal of 10 bases from V and 7 bases from J, the junction contained 8 bases not matched to a gene. CDR3 nucleotide sequence: TGTGCCACCGGGGGACTAGCGGGAGTTGGCGGGGAGCTGTTTTTT. Protein: CATGGLAGVGGELFF.

This chain links TRBV14 with TRBJ1-4; D gene uncertain. The CDR3 length is 15 residues. The V gene's germline CDR1 is SGHDN and CDR2 FVKESK. V was clipped by 5 bases and J by 0 bases, with 10 bases between them. The CDR3 reads CASSSRIATNEKLFF. The DNA of the CDR3 is TGTGCCAGCAGCTCTCGGATTGCAACTAATGAAAAACTGTTTTTT.

Details on this clone: The sample carries other DNA sequences with the same CDR3. V gene TRBV18 combines with J gene TRBJ2-7; D may correspond to TRBD1 or TRBD2 (5 bases each). The CDR3 is 14 residues long. Germline CDR1 is KGHSH and CDR2 is LQKENI. V was shortened by 3 bases and J by 0 bases, with 9 bases between the two germline ends. The DNA of the CDR3 is TGTGCCAGCTCACCGGGGACCAGCTCCTACGAGCAGTACTTC. It specifies CASSPGTSSYEQYF.

V gene TRBV28 combines with J gene TRBJ1-4; D perhaps matches TRBD1 (6 bases). This CDR3 spans 14 amino acids. Germline V gives CDR1 MDHEN, CDR2 SYDVKM. V lost 5 bases and J 0 bases, leaving 7 bases between the germline ends. Written as DNA, the CDR3 is TGTGCCAGCAGTGGACAGCCAACTAATGAAAAACTGTTTTTT. Residues: CASSGQPTNEKLFF.

This chain links TRBV5-5 with TRBJ2-2, with D possibly matching TRBD2 (6 bases). Germline loops: CDR1 SGHKS, CDR2 YYEKEE (reference sequence). The CDR3 runs 16 residues. V lost 3 bases to trimming and J lost 2 bases, with 14 bases between them. The CDR3 DNA reads as TGTGCCAGCAGCTCGACCGGGACTCCAAACACCGGGGAGCTGTTTTTT. It encodes CASSSTGTPNTGELFF.

The V gene is TRBV6-1, the J gene TRBJ2-5; TRBD2 matches 9 bases. This CDR3 has 14 amino acids. CDR1 MNHNS and CDR2 SASEGT come from the germline V gene. With 7 bases clipped from V and 3 bases from J, the junction kept 6 bases outside the gene matches. CDR3 amino acids: CASKTSGLKETQYF. For the CDR3, the DNA is TGTGCCAGCAAGACTAGCGGACTAAAAGAGACCCAGTACTTC.

The CDR3 is CASSLNTVPGQYYEQYF. CDR3 DNA sequence: TGCGCCAGCAGCCTGAATACCGTTCCGGGACAGTACTACGAGCAGTACTTC. This rearrangement joins TRBV5-1 to TRBJ2-7; 7 nucleotides agree with TRBD1. V lost 4 bases and J lost 3; bases outside the gene matches: 16. CDR1 and CDR2 from the germline V gene are SGHRS and YFSETQ. The CDR3 sequence is 17 residues long.

The chain has TRBV28 and TRBJ2-7, with D possibly being TRBD1 or TRBD2 (5 bases each). This CDR3 is 15 amino acids long. V lost 6 bases and J lost 7, with 22 bases in between. Looked up from germline, CDR1 is MDHEN and CDR2 is SYDVKM. The CDR3 region has the DNA TGTGCCAGCAGCCCCCTCGGGACCGCGGGCGGGGAGCAGTACTTC. Amino acids: CASSPLGTAGGEQYF.

In its sample, this clone was seen once. The chain is built from TRBV7-9 and TRBJ2-1; 9 bases line up with TRBD2. CDR1 and CDR2 (germline): SEHNR, FQNEAQ (reference sequence). Unmatched junction bases numbered 14, after V lost 3 bases and J lost 8 bases. The CDR3 consists of 17 residues. CDR3 region: CASSLPLGGRASYEQFF. In DNA, the CDR3 is TGTGCCAGCAGCTTGCCCCTCGGCGGGAGGGCCTCGTATGAGCAGTTCTTC.

The genes are TRBV18 and TRBJ1-5; D not certain. The germline gives CDR1 KGHSH, CDR2 LQKENI. CDR3 length: 15 residues. Trimming took off 1 base at V and 7 bases at J, with 14 bases between the two ends. The CDR3, as DNA: TGTGCCAGCTCACCACTGAGCCTCCCCGGGCAGCCCCAGCATTTT. Translation gives CASSPLSLPGQPQHF.

The V call is TRBV9, the J call TRBJ1-1, with a possible D match to TRBD1 (5 bases). The V and J ends lost 2 bases and 6 bases respectively, with 14 bases between them. The germline gives CDR1 SGDLS, CDR2 YYNGEE. The CDR3 is made up of 14 amino acids. The CDR3 loop is CASSVAPGDPEAFF. DNA for the CDR3: TGTGCCAGCAGCGTCGCCCCGGGGGACCCTGAAGCTTTCTTT.

The V call is TRBV5-4, the J call TRBJ2-2; tentatively, D is TRBD2 (6 bases). The germline V gene encodes CDR1 SGHNT and CDR2 YYREEE (reference sequence). This CDR3 spans 16 amino acids. Deletions cut 4 bases from V and 1 base from J, with 14 bases between. The CDR3 sequence: CASSPRDWKNTGELFF. The CDR3 DNA is TGTGCCAGCAGCCCCCGGGACTGGAAGAACACCGGGGAGCTGTTTTTT.

This clone was detected once. CDR3 nucleotide sequence: TGTGCCAGCAGCTTGGGTGGGTTGAGGCAGTATTTT. Protein product: CASSLGGLRQYF. This rearrangement joins TRBV5-6 to TRBJ2-3, with unresolved D. Germline V gene sequence: CDR1 SGHDT, CDR2 YYEEEE. Trimming left V 0 bases short and J 11 bases short, with 10 bases between. The length of the CDR3 is 12 residues.

The chain is built from TRBV9 and TRBJ2-6; D might be TRBD1 (5 bases). Germline assignment: CDR1 SGDLS and CDR2 YYNGEE. V gave up 5 bases and J gave up 4 bases, with 10 bases separating them. The CDR3 covers 14 residues. The CDR3 here is CASSSGNGANVLTF. The CDR3 nucleotides are TGTGCCAGCAGTTCAGGGAACGGGGCCAACGTCCTGACTTTC.

The J gene is TRBJ1-5, the V gene TRBV7-9; D is unclear. The CDR3 is made up of 12 amino acids. Germline loops: CDR1 SEHNR, CDR2 FQNEAQ (reference sequence). With 7 bases removed from V and 7 bases from J, the gap between germline ends came to 11 bases. In DNA, the CDR3 is TGTGCCAGCACCAAGTTAGACCAGCCCCAGCATTTT. Translation gives CASTKLDQPQHF.